The next 18 T cell receptor beta chains were all read from a single sample in a study of T cell changes during pregnancy in multiple sclerosis. Produced via immunoSEQ multiplex PCR; TCRdb's table is partial and in-frame only. Counted here are tens of thousands of clones, roughly 93% occurring once; the ten biggest clones make up around 8.3%. The sequencing here drew on CD8+ T cells from peripheral blood mononuclear cells, taken in the third trimester of pregnancy. The receptors here all came from a female donor with multiple sclerosis, enrolled in a pregnancy study.

The chain has TRBV7-6 and TRBJ1-1; D might be TRBD1 (5 bases). This CDR3 has 12 residues. Between the trimmed V and J ends, which lost 5 bases and 7 bases, there was a span of 11 bases. Germline V lookup: CDR1 SGHVS, CDR2 FNYEAQ. In DNA, the CDR3 is TGTGCCAGCAGCCTAGGAGACAGTGAAGCTTTCTTT. Its protein is CASSLGDSEAFF.

The chain carries TRBV4-2 and TRBJ2-5; 12 bases are a match to TRBD2. V lost 4 bases, J lost 4 bases, and 7 bases stayed unmatched. The CDR3 runs 16 residues. Germline CDR1 and CDR2: LGHNA and YNFKEQ. In DNA, the CDR3 is TGTGCCAGCAGCCCAACCCCTAGCGGGGGGGGAGAGACCCAGTACTTC. Amino acid sequence: CASSPTPSGGGETQYF.

This clone is a singleton in its sample. This sequence joins TRBV7-9 and TRBJ2-7; 11 bases agree with TRBD2. Germline assignment: CDR1 SEHNR and CDR2 FQNEAQ (reference sequence). The CDR3 extends over 14 amino acids. After removal of 4 bases from V and 2 bases from J, the junction contained 1 base not matched to a gene. The CDR3: CASSSSGGPYEQYF. In DNA form, the CDR3 reads TGTGCCAGCAGCTCTAGCGGGGGGCCCTACGAGCAGTACTTC.

The rearrangement uses TRBV7-9 and TRBJ2-3; 12 bases are shared with TRBD2. Losses at the gene ends were 5 bases for V and 4 bases for J; bases not matched to a gene: 4. The CDR3 extends over 15 amino acids. Germline assignment: CDR1 SEHNR and CDR2 FQNEAQ (reference sequence). Here the CDR3 DNA reads TGTGCCAGCAGCCTACTAGCGGGGGGACCAGATACGCAGTATTTT. Amino acid sequence: CASSLLAGGPDTQYF.

This clone came up a few times. The V gene is TRBV7-9, the J gene TRBJ2-1; D perhaps matches TRBD1 (6 bases). This CDR3 region has 13 residues. Trimming pared 3 bases from V and 6 bases from J, leaving 9 bases between. The germline CDR1 and CDR2 sequences are SEHNR and FQNEAQ (reference sequence). The CDR3 sequence: CASSFIGGNEQFF. The CDR3 nucleotides read TGTGCCAGCAGCTTTATAGGGGGCAATGAGCAGTTCTTC.

The chain couples TRBV6-5 to TRBJ2-7; 7 bases map to TRBD2. The CDR3 covers 11 residues. With V trimmed by 8 bases and J by 6 bases, 4 bases remained unmatched. Germline CDR1 is MNHEY and CDR2 is SVGAGI. The CDR3 protein is CASGGVGEQYF. CDR3 in DNA: TGTGCCAGCGGGGGGGTGGGCGAGCAGTACTTC.

In DNA form, the CDR3 reads TGTGCCAGCAGAAAATCAGGCCGGGGGGGCGGCACAGATACGCAGTATTTT. Amino acids: CASRKSGRGGGTDTQYF. This chain links TRBV7-3 with TRBJ2-3; 8 nucleotides match TRBD2. CDR1 and CDR2 (germline): SGHTA, FQGTGA. The CDR3 has 17 amino acids. Trimming removed 6 bases from V and 1 base from J; junction bases left unmatched: 12.

J is TRBJ1-1 and V is TRBV2; D uncertain. The germline V gene has CDR1 SNHLY and CDR2 FYNNEI. V lost 0 bases, J lost 5 bases, and 16 bases lay in between. CDR3 size: 16 residues. The CDR3 coding sequence is TGTGCCAGCAGTGAAGCCTCCGAGTACGGGAGGACTGAAGCTTTCTTT. The encoded protein is CASSEASEYGRTEAFF.

The V gene is TRBV23-1, the J gene TRBJ1-2; no clear D gene. TRBV23-1 is assigned to the ORF class and has an uncertain function. CDR3 length: 16 residues. Trimming pared 0 bases from V and 2 bases from J, leaving 13 bases between. In nucleotides, the CDR3 is TGCGCCAGCAGTCAATCGTTAGGTCCGAGGAACTATGGCTACACCTTC. It is translated as CASSQSLGPRNYGYTF.

The rearrangement uses TRBV7-9 and TRBJ2-2; 7 bases are shared with TRBD1. V gave up 6 bases and J gave up 1 base; unmatched junction bases: 5. The CDR3 consists of 15 residues. CDR1 is SEHNR, CDR2 FQNEAQ, per germline (reference sequence). CDR3 region: CASRPDRLNTGELFF. CDR3 bases: TGTGCCAGCAGACCGGACAGGTTGAACACCGGGGAGCTGTTTTTT.

The V call is TRBV27, the J call TRBJ1-1; D is uncertain. From germline, CDR1 is MNHEY and CDR2 SMNVEV (reference sequence). The CDR3 loop spans 14 amino acids. Trimming left V 7 bases short and J 3 bases short, with 15 bases between. The CDR3 loop reads CASTRGRTDTEAFF. CDR3 in DNA: TGTGCCAGCACCCGAGGGAGGACGGACACTGAAGCTTTCTTT.

The J gene is TRBJ2-1, the V gene TRBV19; weak D call: TRBD2 (6 bases). The CDR3 extends over 12 amino acids. Per the germline V gene, CDR1 is LNHDA and CDR2 is SQIVND (reference sequence). The V gene lost 7 bases and the J gene lost 9 bases, with 13 bases spanning the gap. The CDR3 here is CASTMGGGEQFF. CDR3 bases: TGTGCCAGTACCATGGGGGGTGGTGAGCAGTTCTTC.

The chain has TRBV4-2 and TRBJ1-1; D is undetermined. In germline, CDR1 is LGHNA, CDR2 YNFKEQ. Trimming took off 0 bases at V and 8 bases at J, with 10 bases between the two ends. The CDR3 consists of 13 residues. CDR3 region: CASSQDWAIEAFF. DNA of the CDR3: TGTGCCAGCAGCCAAGATTGGGCAATAGAAGCTTTCTTT.

The chain employs TRBV29-1 and TRBJ1-3; D unresolved. V was trimmed by 4 bases and J by 4 bases, leaving 5 bases between them. Germline CDR1 SQVTM, CDR2 ANQGSEA. The CDR3 length is 11 residues. This chain's CDR3 is CSVVRGNTIYF. For the CDR3, the DNA is TGCAGCGTTGTGCGAGGAAACACCATATATTTT.

This chain links TRBV30 with TRBJ2-7; 7 bases agree with TRBD2. This CDR3 region has 12 residues. Germline values: CDR1 GTSNPN, CDR2 SVGIG (reference sequence). V trimming: 2 bases; J trimming: 6 bases; junction bases outside the gene matches: 4. CDR3 sequence reads: CAWSHGGGEQYF. DNA of the CDR3: TGTGCCTGGAGTCATGGGGGGGGCGAGCAGTACTTC.

V usage is TRBV7-3 and J usage is TRBJ2-6; D ambiguous. The germline V gene encodes CDR1 SGHTA and CDR2 FQGTGA. The CDR3 consists of 17 residues. With 2 bases removed from V and 0 bases from J, the gap between germline ends came to 11 bases. CDR3 in amino acids: CASSLYTTSSGANVLTF. Here the CDR3 DNA reads TGTGCCAGCAGCTTATACACTACAAGCTCTGGGGCCAACGTCCTGACTTTC. Combining the CDR3 with reference TRBV7-3 and TRBJ2-6 gives the whole variable domain GAGVSQTPSNKVTEKGKYVELRCDPISGHTALYWYRQSLGQGPEFLIYFQGTGAADDSGLPNDRFFAVRPEGSVSTLKIQRTERGDSAVYLCASSLYTTSSGANVLTFGAGSRLTVL.

The V gene is TRBV5-1, the J gene TRBJ2-5; D is perhaps TRBD1 (6 bases). Trimming removed 3 bases at V and 2 bases at J, with 17 bases between. The CDR3 loop spans 16 amino acids. CDR1 and CDR2 from the germline V gene are SGHRS and YFSETQ. For the CDR3, the DNA is TGCGCCAGCAGCTCGGGCTGGGGACAACAGCAAGAGACCCAGTACTTC. Translating gives CASSSGWGQQQETQYF.

This chain links TRBV4-1 with TRBJ2-5; TRBD2 might be the D (5 bases). The CDR3 totals 11 residues. Germline CDR1 MGHRA, CDR2 YSYEKL. V lost 4 bases, J lost 7 bases, and 7 bases lay in between. CDR3 nucleotides: TGCGCCAGCAGCCTTGGAGGGACCCAGTACTTC. It encodes CASSLGGTQYF.